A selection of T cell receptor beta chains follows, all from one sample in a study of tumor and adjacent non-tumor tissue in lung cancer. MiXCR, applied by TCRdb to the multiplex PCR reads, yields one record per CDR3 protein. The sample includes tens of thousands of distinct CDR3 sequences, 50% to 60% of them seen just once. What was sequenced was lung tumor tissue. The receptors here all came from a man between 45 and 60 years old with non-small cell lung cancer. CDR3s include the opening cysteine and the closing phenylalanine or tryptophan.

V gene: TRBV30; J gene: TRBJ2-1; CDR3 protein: CAWSRAPSLAGGCTDEQFF
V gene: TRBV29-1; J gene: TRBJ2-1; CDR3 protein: CSVEDPRDFSYNEQFF
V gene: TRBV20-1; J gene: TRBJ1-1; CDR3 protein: CSARFTGGNTEAFF
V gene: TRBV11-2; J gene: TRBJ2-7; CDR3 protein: CASSVPGTSNEQYF
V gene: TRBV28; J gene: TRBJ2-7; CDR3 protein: CASSLYRGGYEQYF
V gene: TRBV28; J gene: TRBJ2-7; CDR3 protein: CASRRGAKYEQYF
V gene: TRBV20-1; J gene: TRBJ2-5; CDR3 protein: CSATTGSQETQYF
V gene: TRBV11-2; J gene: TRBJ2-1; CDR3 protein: CASSLRWSRGNEQFF
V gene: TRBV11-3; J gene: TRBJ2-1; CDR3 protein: CASSLGSGNQQLF
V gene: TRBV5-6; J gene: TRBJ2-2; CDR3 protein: CASSRTITGELFF
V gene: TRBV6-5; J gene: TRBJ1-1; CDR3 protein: CASSYQGTASEALF
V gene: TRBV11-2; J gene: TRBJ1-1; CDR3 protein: CASSSDGTEALF
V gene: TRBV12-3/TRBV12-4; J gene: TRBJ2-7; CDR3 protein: CVSSQGLAEISYEQYF
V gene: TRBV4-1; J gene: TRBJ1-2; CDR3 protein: CASSQDKTGANYGYTF